Following are 15 T cell receptor beta chains from one sample sequenced in a study of blood T cell repertoires in COVID-19. Here immunoSEQ multiplex PCR was the method, and the copy in TCRdb shows in-frame clones only, minus some. The sample has hundreds of thousands of clones, roughly nine tenths seen once. The sequenced sample consisted of PBMCs or T cells enriched from blood (not recorded which). Every receptor here comes from a young man who had recovered from COVID-19.

The V and J genes are TRBV7-3 and TRBJ1-2; TRBD1 matches at 12 bases. CDR1 and CDR2 from the germline V gene are SGHTA and FQGTGA. J gave up 4 bases and V 1 base, and 10 bases lay outside the gene matches. The CDR3 is made up of 18 amino acids. CDR3 DNA: TGTGCCAGCAGCTTAAACCCGGGACAGGGGGCCGGTGGCTATGGCTACACCTTC. Encoded protein: CASSLNPGQGAGGYGYTF.

As to this clone: An end of the junction does not agree with germline; a read error may underlie this. The V gene is TRBV28, the J gene TRBJ2-7, with 8 bases aligning to TRBD1. The CDR3 has 13 amino acids. Germline values: CDR1 MDHEN, CDR2 SYDVKM. The CDR3 nucleotides read TGTGCCAGCACCCCAGGGGGCGCGAACGAGCAGCACTTC. This sequence encodes CASTPGGANEQHF.

The J gene is TRBJ2-7, the V gene TRBV5-8, with 9 bases aligning to TRBD1. This CDR3 comprises 14 residues. V dropped 3 bases and J dropped 2; count of bases not matched to a gene: 3. Germline CDR1 reads SGHTS; CDR2 reads YDEGEE. CDR3 DNA sequence: TGTGCCAGCAGCTCCGGACAGGGGACCTACGAGCAGTACTTC. Protein product: CASSSGQGTYEQYF.

The gene calls are TRBV27 and TRBJ1-1; D uncertain. This CDR3 is built from 13 residues. Trimming pared 4 bases from V and 3 bases from J, leaving 9 bases between. Germline assignment: CDR1 MNHEY and CDR2 SMNVEV (reference sequence). In DNA form, the CDR3 reads TGTGCCAGCAGTTCAGGAGGAGACACTGAAGCTTTCTTT. It yields the protein CASSSGGDTEAFF.

This clone is a singleton in its sample. This sequence joins TRBV7-9 and TRBJ1-2, with TRBD1 as a possible D gene (5 bases). Germline V lookup: CDR1 SEHNR, CDR2 FQNEAQ (reference sequence). Trimming pared 5 bases from V and 4 bases from J, leaving 14 bases between. The CDR3 has 14 amino acids. The CDR3 is CASSKPGQSYGYTF. The DNA for the CDR3 is TGTGCCAGCAGCAAACCCGGACAATCCTATGGCTACACCTTC.

The gene calls are TRBV4-3 and TRBJ2-3; tentatively, D is TRBD1 (6 bases). Germline CDR1 reads LGHNA; CDR2 reads YSLEER. Trimming pared 0 bases from V and 3 bases from J, leaving 13 bases between. This CDR3 is 16 amino acids long. The CDR3 sequence: CASSQDPRGGTDTQYF. CDR3 in DNA: TGCGCCAGCAGCCAAGATCCCAGGGGCGGGACAGATACGCAGTATTTT.

The V gene is TRBV7-9, the J gene TRBJ1-4; 7 nucleotides agree with TRBD1. The CDR3 spans 13 residues. Trimming at V came to 7 bases and at J to 1 base, leaving 0 bases not matched to a gene. Germline CDR1 SEHNR, CDR2 FQNEAQ (reference sequence). CDR3 nucleotides: TGTGCCAGCACAGGGGGAACTAATGAAAAACTGTTTTTT. Amino acids: CASTGGTNEKLFF.

This clone was seen only a few times. This chain links TRBV28 with TRBJ1-1; no firm D call. Per the germline V gene, CDR1 is MDHEN and CDR2 is SYDVKM. The V gene lost 6 bases and the J gene lost 6 bases, with 8 bases spanning the gap. The CDR3 runs to 11 residues. Here the CDR3 DNA reads TGTGCCAGCAGGTTCGGGTCTGAAGCTTTCTTT. As protein: CASRFGSEAFF. The full variable domain, completed using reference TRBV28 and TRBJ1-1, is DVKVTQSSRYLVKRTGEKVFLECVQDMDHENMFWYRQDPGLGLRLIYFSYDVKMKEKGDIPEGYSVSREKKERFSLILESASTNQTSMYLCASRFGSEAFFGQGTRLTVV.

This clone was observed a single time. The chain uses TRBV6-1 and TRBJ1-1, with 8 bases matching TRBD1. Germline V CDR1 and CDR2: MNHNS, SASEGT. V was pared by 1 base and J by 5 bases, with 9 bases of the junction left unmatched. The CDR3 loop spans 16 amino acids. CDR3 nucleotide sequence: TGTGCCAGCAGTGAAGGACAGGGGACGGTTGGTACTGAAGCTTTCTTT. It encodes CASSEGQGTVGTEAFF.

The rearrangement links TRBV11-2 to TRBJ1-5; 9 bases match TRBD1. J gave up 3 bases and V 5 bases, and 5 bases lay outside the gene matches. Germline values: CDR1 SGHAT, CDR2 FQNNGV. This CDR3 comprises 15 residues. CDR3 in amino acids: CASSEGQGVNQPQHF. CDR3 nucleotides: TGTGCCAGCAGCGAGGGACAGGGAGTCAATCAGCCCCAGCATTTT. The full variable domain, in which reference TRBV11-2 and TRBJ1-5 provide the parts outside the CDR3, is EAGVAQSPRYKIIEKRQSVAFWCNPISGHATLYWYQQILGQGPKLLIQFQNNGVVDDSQLPKDRFSAERLKGVDSTLKIQPAKLEDSAVYLCASSEGQGVNQPQHFGDGTRLSIL.

The chain uses TRBV7-3 and TRBJ2-3; no clear D gene. CDR1 and CDR2 from the germline V gene are SGHTA and FQGTGA. The V end was cut by 4 bases, the J end by 3 bases, with 8 bases between. The CDR3 spans 13 residues. CDR3 nucleotide sequence: TGTGCCAGCAGCTCGCATAGTACAGATACGCAGTATTTT. This encodes CASSSHSTDTQYF.

This rearrangement joins TRBV27 to TRBJ2-3, with D possibly TRBD2 on 5 matching bases. The germline V and J ends were trimmed by 5 bases and 5 bases, with 14 bases remaining between them. Germline V CDR1 and CDR2: MNHEY, SMNVEV (reference sequence). This CDR3 has 14 residues. The CDR3 region is CASSPTGLGDTQYF. CDR3 bases: TGTGCCAGCAGTCCGACCGGACTCGGAGATACGCAGTATTTT.

This clone has a single count. The rearrangement uses TRBV9 and TRBJ2-7; D is ambiguous. The germline CDR1 and CDR2 sequences are SGDLS and YYNGEE. Trimming shortened V by 0 bases and J by 3 bases, and 13 bases separated the two germline ends. The CDR3 sequence is 15 residues long. CDR3 DNA sequence: TGTGCCAGCAGCGTAGACCAGGCCACAATCTACGAGCAGTACTTC. This codes for CASSVDQATIYEQYF.

The chain carries TRBV5-1 and TRBJ2-3; 9 bases fit TRBD2. Germline V gene data show CDR1 as SGHRS and CDR2 as YFSETQ. V lost 2 bases to trimming and J lost 1 base; unmatched junction nucleotides: 2. The CDR3 is 15 amino acids. The CDR3 DNA follows: TGCGCCAGCAGCTTACTAGCGGGCGGCACAGATACGCAGTATTTT. It specifies CASSLLAGGTDTQYF.

The rearrangement links TRBV4-3 to TRBJ2-1, with D tentatively TRBD2 (6 bases). The CDR3 length is 14 residues. Trimming cost V 0 bases and J 9 bases, with 12 bases left between them. Germline loops: CDR1 LGHNA, CDR2 YSLEER. CDR3 sequence reads: CASSQDVGRPEQFF. For the CDR3, the DNA is TGCGCCAGCAGCCAAGATGTCGGGAGACCTGAGCAGTTCTTC.